What follows is one TCR beta chain and its context. This CDR3 contains 15 residues. V gave up 5 bases and J gave up 5 bases; unmatched junction bases: 5. Looked up from germline, CDR1 is SGHTA and CDR2 is FQGTGA. The source of the sample is a study of tumor T cells in aggressive B-cell lymphoma. Measured with immunoSEQ multiplex PCR; TCRdb has only the in-frame clones, and not every one. The sample has about 3,200 clones, approximately 90% seen once. The chain uses TRBV7-3 and TRBJ2-5, with 13 bases that match TRBD2. Sequenced input: tumor tissue. This TCR was recovered from an adult with diffuse large B cell lymphoma. CDR3 residues: CASSTSGRARETQYF. In DNA form, the CDR3 reads TGTGCCAGCAGCACTAGCGGGAGGGCCCGGGAGACCCAGTACTTC.